This T cell receptor beta chain was found in a study of T cell responses to AZD1222 COVID-19 vaccine. Whole-study results and caveats: Sampling captured repertoires only after the peak T cell response.

Sequencing was performed with immunoSEQ multiplex PCR; in TCRdb, only in-frame clones are kept and a portion is missing. This sample has around 130,000 clones, with approximately 92% found just once. Per germline, CDR1 DFQATT and CDR2 SNEGSKA (reference sequence). The length of the CDR3 is 10 residues. In the case of this clone: Its target is not known. A read error may account for a junction end that differs from germline.

The clonotype comes from an adult in good health. The rearrangement links TRBV20-1 to TRBJ1-1, with D possibly matching TRBD1 (6 bases). This specimen was peripheral blood, taken on day 0 of AZD1222 vaccination. CDR3 sequence (DNA): TGCAGTGCCGTTGACAGGTTTATTCTCTTT. Its protein is CSAVDRFILF.